These T cell receptor beta chains were read from a single sample in a study of response to subunit inactivated influenza vaccine. TCRdb independently ran MiXCR on the RT-PCR reads; one entry per CDR3 protein. Of 600,000 to 850,000 distinct CDR3 sequences listed, 11% to 15% were seen once; the top ten hold around 7.6%. This sample comprised PBMCs from blood, obtained 14 to 15 days before vaccination. Receptor source: a man over 45 who received an inactivated influenza vaccine. The CDR3 runs from the conserved cysteine through the conserved F or W. D genes are given only for firm matches. Where a row states a size, it is once, few, many or the class of an expanded clone; other rows omit it.

d_gene: TRBD2; abundance: NA; v_gene: TRBV3-1; j_gene: TRBJ2-7; CDR3aa: CASTPRTSGIPSYEQYF; CDR3nt: TGTGCCAGCACCCCCCGGACTAGCGGGATTCCATCCTACGAGCAGTACTTC
d_gene: NA; abundance: NA; v_gene: TRBV24-1; j_gene: TRBJ2-1; CDR3aa: CATRKTGANNEQFF; CDR3nt: TGTGCCACCAGAAAGACAGGAGCTAACAATGAGCAGTTCTTC
d_gene: NA; abundance: many; v_gene: TRBV4-3; j_gene: TRBJ2-2; CDR3aa: CASSQDQGWGTRAGELFF; CDR3nt: TGCGCCAGCAGCCAAGATCAAGGTTGGGGGACGCGGGCCGGGGAGCTGTTTTTT
d_gene: NA; abundance: many; v_gene: TRBV12-3/TRBV12-4; j_gene: TRBJ1-5; CDR3aa: CASSSDRAQPQHF; CDR3nt: TGTGCCAGCAGCTCGGACCGCGCTCAGCCCCAGCATTTT
d_gene: TRBD1; abundance: many; v_gene: TRBV5-1; j_gene: TRBJ1-1; CDR3aa: CASRTGTGGLTEAFF; CDR3nt: TGCGCCAGCAGGACCGGGACAGGGGGCTTAACTGAAGCTTTCTTT
d_gene: NA; abundance: NA; v_gene: TRBV6-1; j_gene: TRBJ1-6; CDR3aa: CASRKRQNNSPLHF; CDR3nt: TGTGCCAGCAGAAAGAGGCAGAATAATTCACCCCTCCACTTT
d_gene: NA; abundance: once; v_gene: TRBV7-6; j_gene: TRBJ2-1; CDR3aa: CASSFTTYNEQFF; CDR3nt: TGTGCCAGCAGCTTTACAACCTACAATGAGCAGTTCTTC
d_gene: NA; abundance: few; v_gene: TRBV7-6; j_gene: TRBJ2-7; CDR3aa: CASSLAASRVLSYEQYF; CDR3nt: TGTGCCAGCAGCTTAGCGGCTTCACGAGTACTCTCCTACGAGCAGTACTTC
d_gene: NA; abundance: few; v_gene: TRBV20-1; j_gene: TRBJ2-7; CDR3aa: CSAGGGSLYEQYF; CDR3nt: TGCAGTGCTGGTGGGGGATCTCTCTACGAGCAGTACTTC
d_gene: TRBD1; abundance: few; v_gene: TRBV24-1; j_gene: TRBJ2-5; CDR3aa: CATSDFGQAPQETQYF; CDR3nt: TGTGCCACCAGTGATTTTGGACAGGCCCCTCAAGAGACCCAGTACTTC
d_gene: TRBD2; abundance: few; v_gene: TRBV29-1; j_gene: TRBJ2-1; CDR3aa: CSVERRGSTDEQFF; CDR3nt: TGCAGCGTTGAACGGCGCGGGAGCACGGATGAGCAGTTCTTC
d_gene: NA; abundance: few; v_gene: TRBV13; j_gene: TRBJ2-3; CDR3aa: CASSLRLERKVDTQYF; CDR3nt: TGTGCCAGCAGCCTCCGACTGGAGCGTAAGGTGGATACGCAGTATTTT
d_gene: NA; abundance: many; v_gene: TRBV12-3/TRBV12-4; j_gene: TRBJ1-1; CDR3aa: CASSLPETLAFF; CDR3nt: TGTGCCAGCAGTTTGCCCGAGACTCTCGCTTTCTTT
d_gene: NA; abundance: NA; v_gene: TRBV15; j_gene: TRBJ2-2; CDR3aa: CATSRDRGDTGELFF; CDR3nt: TGTGCCACCAGCAGAGACAGGGGGGACACCGGGGAGCTGTTTTTT
d_gene: TRBD2; abundance: many; v_gene: TRBV14; j_gene: TRBJ2-5; CDR3aa: CASSQGLAGAETQYF; CDR3nt: TGTGCCAGCAGCCAAGGACTAGCGGGGGCAGAGACCCAGTACTTC
d_gene: TRBD2; abundance: few; v_gene: TRBV12-3/TRBV12-4; j_gene: TRBJ2-1; CDR3aa: CASSLEFVGPAGGPNEQFF; CDR3nt: TGTGCCAGCAGTTTAGAGTTCGTGGGCCCAGCGGGAGGACCTAATGAGCAGTTCTTC
d_gene: NA; abundance: few; v_gene: TRBV15; j_gene: TRBJ1-1; CDR3aa: CAIGPQTAAAAFF; CDR3nt: TGTGCCATCGGTCCTCAGACAGCCGCCGCGGCTTTCTTT
d_gene: NA; abundance: NA; v_gene: TRBV2; j_gene: TRBJ2-3; CDR3aa: CASSEFRPSTDTQYF; CDR3nt: TGTGCCAGCAGTGAATTTAGGCCCAGCACAGATACGCAGTATTTT
d_gene: NA; abundance: few; v_gene: TRBV6-1; j_gene: TRBJ2-5; CDR3aa: CASSVFARGAGETQYF; CDR3nt: TGTGCCAGCAGTGTTTTTGCCCGGGGGGCCGGGGAGACCCAGTACTTC
d_gene: TRBD2; abundance: NA; v_gene: TRBV7-8; j_gene: TRBJ2-1; CDR3aa: CASSSSGKINNEQFF; CDR3nt: TGTGCCAGCAGCTCTAGCGGGAAAATAAACAATGAGCAGTTCTTC
d_gene: NA; abundance: NA; v_gene: TRBV6-2/TRBV6-3; j_gene: TRBJ1-5; CDR3aa: CASSGVGSNQPQHF; CDR3nt: TGTGCCAGCAGTGGCGTGGGAAGCAATCAGCCCCAGCATTTT
d_gene: TRBD2; abundance: NA; v_gene: TRBV5-6; j_gene: TRBJ2-1; CDR3aa: CASSELAGVSNEQFF; CDR3nt: TGTGCCAGCAGCGAACTAGCGGGGGTCTCCAATGAGCAGTTCTTC
d_gene: TRBD1; abundance: NA; v_gene: TRBV29-1; j_gene: TRBJ1-2; CDR3aa: CSARTGDNYGYTF; CDR3nt: TGCAGCGCCCGGACAGGGGACAACTATGGCTACACCTTC
d_gene: TRBD1; abundance: NA; v_gene: TRBV2; j_gene: TRBJ1-4; CDR3aa: CASTGQGALSNEKLFF; CDR3nt: TGTGCCAGCACCGGACAGGGGGCCCTTTCTAATGAAAAACTGTTTTTT
d_gene: NA; abundance: few; v_gene: TRBV27; j_gene: TRBJ2-7; CDR3aa: CASSFHGAVYEQYF; CDR3nt: TGTGCCAGCAGTTTCCACGGGGCTGTCTACGAGCAGTACTTC
d_gene: NA; abundance: NA; v_gene: TRBV7-9; j_gene: TRBJ2-2; CDR3aa: CASSPAGPTGELFF; CDR3nt: TGTGCCAGCAGTCCGGCGGGGCCAACCGGGGAGCTGTTTTTT
d_gene: TRBD2; abundance: NA; v_gene: TRBV7-2; j_gene: TRBJ2-1; CDR3aa: CASSLQAGDYNEQFF; CDR3nt: TGTGCCAGCAGCCTCCAAGCGGGAGACTACAATGAGCAGTTCTTC
d_gene: TRBD1; abundance: few; v_gene: TRBV6-2/TRBV6-3; j_gene: TRBJ1-2; CDR3aa: CASSYSVRDRGRYTF; CDR3nt: TGTGCCAGCAGTTACTCGGTACGGGACAGGGGTCGCTACACCTTC
d_gene: NA; abundance: few; v_gene: TRBV28; j_gene: TRBJ1-1; CDR3aa: CASSFSGAYTEAFF; CDR3nt: TGTGCCAGCAGTTTTTCAGGGGCGTACACTGAAGCTTTCTTT
d_gene: TRBD2; abundance: few; v_gene: TRBV28; j_gene: TRBJ2-1; CDR3aa: CASSLASGGVGYNEQFF; CDR3nt: TGTGCCAGCAGTTTGGCTAGCGGGGGGGTGGGCTACAATGAGCAGTTCTTC
d_gene: NA; abundance: few; v_gene: TRBV19; j_gene: TRBJ2-7; CDR3aa: CASSPDAAGSKYEQYF; CDR3nt: TGTGCCAGTAGCCCAGACGCGGCGGGATCAAAGTACGAGCAGTACTTC
d_gene: NA; abundance: NA; v_gene: TRBV3-1; j_gene: TRBJ1-5; CDR3aa: CASSHTRDQPQHF; CDR3nt: TGTGCCAGCAGCCACACTCGAGATCAGCCCCAGCATTTT
d_gene: TRBD1; abundance: few; v_gene: TRBV9; j_gene: TRBJ1-6; CDR3aa: CASSERDRDSPLHF; CDR3nt: TGTGCCAGCAGCGAACGGGACAGGGATTCTCCCCTCCACTTT
d_gene: TRBD2; abundance: few; v_gene: TRBV27; j_gene: TRBJ2-7; CDR3aa: CASSFSGLAGVREQYF; CDR3nt: TGTGCCAGCAGTTTCTCAGGACTAGCGGGAGTTCGCGAGCAGTACTTC
d_gene: TRBD1; abundance: NA; v_gene: TRBV19; j_gene: TRBJ1-2; CDR3aa: CASSIVGGVRTGDGYTF; CDR3nt: TGTGCCAGTAGTATAGTAGGTGGCGTAAGGACAGGGGATGGCTACACCTTC